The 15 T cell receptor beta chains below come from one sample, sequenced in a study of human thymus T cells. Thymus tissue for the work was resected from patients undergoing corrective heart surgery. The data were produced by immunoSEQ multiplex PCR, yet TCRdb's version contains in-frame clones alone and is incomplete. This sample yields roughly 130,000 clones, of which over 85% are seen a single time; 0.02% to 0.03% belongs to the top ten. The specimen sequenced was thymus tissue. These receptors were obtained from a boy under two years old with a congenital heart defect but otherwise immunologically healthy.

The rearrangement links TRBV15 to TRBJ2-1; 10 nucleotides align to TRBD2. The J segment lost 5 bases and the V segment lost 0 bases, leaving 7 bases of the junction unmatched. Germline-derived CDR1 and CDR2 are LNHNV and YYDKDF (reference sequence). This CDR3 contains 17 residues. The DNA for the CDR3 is TGTGCCACCAGCAGAGAGGCCAGCGGGGGGGCCGACAATGAGCAGTTCTTC. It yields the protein CATSREASGGADNEQFF. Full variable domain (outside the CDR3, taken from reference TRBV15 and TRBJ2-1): DAMVIQNPRYQVTQFGKPVTLSCSQTLNHNVMYWYQQKSSQAPKLLFHYYDKDFNNEADTPDNFQSRRPNTSFCFLDIRSPGLGDTAMYLCATSREASGGADNEQFFGPGTRLTVL.

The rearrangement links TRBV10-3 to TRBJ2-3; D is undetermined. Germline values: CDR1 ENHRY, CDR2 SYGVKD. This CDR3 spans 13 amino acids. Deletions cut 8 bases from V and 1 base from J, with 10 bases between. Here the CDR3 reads CAIAAIRTDTQYF. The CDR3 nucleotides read TGTGCCATCGCAGCGATCCGCACAGATACGCAGTATTTT.

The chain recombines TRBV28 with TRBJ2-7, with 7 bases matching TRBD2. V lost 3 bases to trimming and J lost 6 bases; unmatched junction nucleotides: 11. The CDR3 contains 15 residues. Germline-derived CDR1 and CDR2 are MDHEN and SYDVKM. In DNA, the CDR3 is TGTGCCAGCAGTTTGCTTGGGACTACGGGATGCGAGCAGTACTTC. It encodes CASSLLGTTGCEQYF.

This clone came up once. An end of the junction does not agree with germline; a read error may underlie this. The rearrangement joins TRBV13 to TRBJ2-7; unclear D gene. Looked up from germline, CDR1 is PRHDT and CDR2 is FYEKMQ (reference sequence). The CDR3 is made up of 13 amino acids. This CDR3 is CASRSRSSCEQYF. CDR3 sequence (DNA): TGTGCCAGCAGGTCCAGGTCGTCCTGCGAGCAGTACTTC.

The CDR3 sequence is CASSFSNGWNSPLHF. CDR3 bases: TGTGCCAGCAGTTTTTCGAACGGGTGGAATTCACCCCTCCACTTT. The J gene is TRBJ1-6, the V gene TRBV6-5; no firm D call. Trimming pared 4 bases from V and 7 bases from J, leaving 14 bases between. The CDR3 runs 15 residues. Germline assignment: CDR1 MNHEY and CDR2 SVGAGI.

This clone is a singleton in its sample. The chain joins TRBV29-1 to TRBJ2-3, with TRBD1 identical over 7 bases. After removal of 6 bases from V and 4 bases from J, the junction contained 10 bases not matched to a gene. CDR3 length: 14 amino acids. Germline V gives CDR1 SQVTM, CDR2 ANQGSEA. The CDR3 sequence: CSVAGGRGADTQYF. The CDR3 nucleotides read TGCAGCGTAGCAGGGGGTAGGGGCGCAGATACGCAGTATTTT.

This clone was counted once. In nucleotides, the CDR3 is TGTGCCAGCAGTGCGAGGGGGCAGGTAGATACGCAGTATTTT. Encoded protein: CASSARGQVDTQYF. This chain links TRBV2 with TRBJ2-3; 7 bases are shared with TRBD1. The CDR3 loop spans 14 amino acids. After removal of 4 bases from V and 5 bases from J, the junction contained 6 bases not matched to a gene. Germline lookup yields CDR1 SNHLY and CDR2 FYNNEI. The full variable domain, completed using reference TRBV2 and TRBJ2-3, is EPEVTQTPSHQVTQMGQEVILRCVPISNHLYFYWYRQILGQKVEFLVSFYNNEISEKSEIFDDQFSVERPDGSNFTLKIRSTKLEDSAMYFCASSARGQVDTQYFGPGTRLTVL.

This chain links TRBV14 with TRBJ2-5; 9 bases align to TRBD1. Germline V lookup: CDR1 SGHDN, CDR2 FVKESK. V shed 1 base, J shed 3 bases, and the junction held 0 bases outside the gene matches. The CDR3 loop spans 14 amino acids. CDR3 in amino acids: CASSQGQGEETQYF. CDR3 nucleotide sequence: TGTGCCAGCAGCCAAGGACAGGGGGAAGAGACCCAGTACTTC.

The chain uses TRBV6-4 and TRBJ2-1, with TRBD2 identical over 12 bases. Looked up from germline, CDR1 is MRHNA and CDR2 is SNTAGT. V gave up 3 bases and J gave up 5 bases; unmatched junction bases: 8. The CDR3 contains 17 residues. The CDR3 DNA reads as TGTGCCAGCAGTGAATTTAAGACTAGCGGGGGAAACAATGAGCAGTTCTTC. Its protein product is CASSEFKTSGGNNEQFF.

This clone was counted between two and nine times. CDR3 loop: CATKEAFF. Written as DNA, the CDR3 is TGTGCCACTAAAGAAGCTTTCTTT. The rearrangement joins TRBV2 to TRBJ1-1; no reliable D call. Germline lookup yields CDR1 SNHLY and CDR2 FYNNEI. This CDR3 spans 8 amino acids. V gave up 10 bases and J gave up 8 bases, with 5 bases separating them. Full variable domain (remainder filled in from reference TRBV2 and TRBJ1-1): EPEVTQTPSHQVTQMGQEVILRCVPISNHLYFYWYRQILGQKVEFLVSFYNNEISEKSEIFDDQFSVERPDGSNFTLKIRSTKLEDSAMYFCATKEAFFGQGTRLTVV.

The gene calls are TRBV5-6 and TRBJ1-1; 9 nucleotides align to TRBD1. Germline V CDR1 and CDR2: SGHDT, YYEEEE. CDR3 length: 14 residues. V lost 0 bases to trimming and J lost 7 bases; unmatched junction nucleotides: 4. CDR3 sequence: CASSLGTGEFEAFF. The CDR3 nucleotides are TGTGCCAGCAGCTTGGGGACAGGGGAGTTTGAAGCTTTCTTT.

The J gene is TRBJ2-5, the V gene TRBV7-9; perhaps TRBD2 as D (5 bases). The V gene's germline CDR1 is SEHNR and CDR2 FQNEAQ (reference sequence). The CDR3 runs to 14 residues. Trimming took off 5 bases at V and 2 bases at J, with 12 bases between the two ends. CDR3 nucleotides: TGTGCCAGCAGCCCAGCTAGCTGGCAAGAGACCCAGTACTTC. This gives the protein CASSPASWQETQYF.

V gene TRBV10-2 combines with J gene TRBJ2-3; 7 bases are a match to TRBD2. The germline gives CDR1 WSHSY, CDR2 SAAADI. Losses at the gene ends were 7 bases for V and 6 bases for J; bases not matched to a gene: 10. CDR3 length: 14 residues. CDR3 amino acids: CASNGKGGPDTQYF. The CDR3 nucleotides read TGCGCCAGCAACGGAAAGGGAGGGCCGGATACGCAGTATTTT.

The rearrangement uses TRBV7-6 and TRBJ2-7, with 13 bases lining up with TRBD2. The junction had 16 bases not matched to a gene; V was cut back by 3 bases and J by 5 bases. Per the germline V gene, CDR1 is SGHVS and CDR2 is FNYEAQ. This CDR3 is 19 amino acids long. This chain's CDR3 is CASSFPLGDTSGGADEQYF. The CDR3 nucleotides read TGTGCCAGCAGCTTCCCCCTGGGCGACACTAGCGGGGGGGCCGACGAGCAGTACTTC.

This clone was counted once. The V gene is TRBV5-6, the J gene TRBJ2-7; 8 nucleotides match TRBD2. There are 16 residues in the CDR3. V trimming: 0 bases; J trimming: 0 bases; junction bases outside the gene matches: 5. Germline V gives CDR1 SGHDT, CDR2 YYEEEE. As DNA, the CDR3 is TGTGCCAGCAGCTTGGGAGCGGGGGAAGACTCCTACGAGCAGTACTTC. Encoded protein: CASSLGAGEDSYEQYF.